Below, 16 T cell receptor beta chains from the same sample are listed, as sequenced in a study. MiXCR, applied by TCRdb to the RT-PCR reads, yields one record per CDR3 protein. The table shows about 680,000 distinct CDR3 sequences, with around 14% occurring only once. The sequenced material came from memory CD4+ T cells from blood. The receptors were sampled from a female donor in good health, serving as a healthy control.

In nucleotides, the CDR3 is TGTGCCAGCAGCCAAGATCCTACTAGCGGGAGCCATGAGCAGTTCTTC. It translates to CASSQDPTSGSHEQFF. The chain recombines TRBV4-2 with TRBJ2-1, with 11 bases aligning to TRBD2. The J segment lost 8 bases and the V segment lost 0 bases, leaving 6 bases of the junction unmatched. Germline V gene lookup returns CDR1 LGHNA and CDR2 YNFKEQ. CDR3 size: 16 residues.

The V call is TRBV5-1, the J call TRBJ1-2; D gene ambiguous. Between the trimmed V and J ends, which lost 0 bases and 4 bases, there was a span of 10 bases. Looked up from germline, CDR1 is SGHRS and CDR2 is YFSETQ. The CDR3 consists of 14 residues. The CDR3 loop is CASSLAADGYGYTF. Written as DNA, the CDR3 is TGCGCCAGCAGCTTGGCGGCTGACGGCTATGGCTACACCTTC.

This clonotype was counted only a few times. This chain uses TRBV5-5 with TRBJ1-6; D is uncertain. With 3 bases removed from V and 7 bases from J, the gap between germline ends came to 17 bases. CDR1 is SGHKS and CDR2 is YYEKEE in the germline V gene (reference sequence). This CDR3 is 16 amino acids long. The CDR3 loop reads CASSSRHDLGNSPLHF. The CDR3 DNA reads as TGTGCCAGCAGCTCCCGACACGACCTGGGAAATTCACCCCTCCACTTT.

The rearrangement joins TRBV9 to TRBJ1-2; D not certain. There are 15 residues in the CDR3. The germline V gene encodes CDR1 SGDLS and CDR2 YYNGEE. V was clipped by 0 bases and J by 4 bases, with 13 bases between them. The CDR3 coding sequence is TGTGCCAGCAGCGTAGATGCTGGGATTGGCTATGGCTACACCTTC. The encoded protein is CASSVDAGIGYGYTF.

There are a few counts of this clonotype. The chain couples TRBV9 to TRBJ2-1, with unresolved D. Germline loops: CDR1 SGDLS, CDR2 YYNGEE. The CDR3 has 14 amino acids. Trimming took 0 bases from V and 0 from J, leaving 4 bases between them. The CDR3 loop is CASSVEGSYNEQFF. The DNA of the CDR3 is TGTGCCAGCAGCGTAGAGGGCTCCTACAATGAGCAGTTCTTC.

This clonotype was seen a few times. The rearrangement joins TRBV5-1 to TRBJ1-1; D remains unclear. The length of the CDR3 is 14 residues. V was pared by 4 bases and J by 4 bases, with 14 bases between. Germline lookup yields CDR1 SGHRS and CDR2 YFSETQ. The DNA for the CDR3 is TGCGCCAGCAGCACCGAAGACCTTACCACTGAAGCTTTCTTT. Its protein product is CASSTEDLTTEAFF.

The chain uses TRBV5-1 and TRBJ2-1; a weak D match, TRBD2 (6 bases). This CDR3 has 14 residues. Germline assignment: CDR1 SGHRS and CDR2 YFSETQ. The V and J ends lost 5 bases and 3 bases respectively, with 12 bases between them. CDR3 sequence reads: CASRPGDFYNEQFF. CDR3 sequence (DNA): TGCGCCAGCAGACCTGGGGACTTCTACAATGAGCAGTTCTTC.

This rearrangement joins TRBV7-3 to TRBJ2-1; D possibly corresponds to TRBD2 (7 bases). The CDR3 is 15 amino acids. Looked up from germline, CDR1 is SGHTA and CDR2 is FQGTGA. Deletions cut 3 bases from V and 7 bases from J, with 16 bases between. The CDR3 region has the DNA TGTGCCAGCAGCTTCTCCGGGGGGCCGGATAATGAGCAGTTCTTC. Amino acids: CASSFSGGPDNEQFF.

This clonotype has a handful of counts. The V call is TRBV7-2, the J call TRBJ1-2, with 9 bases matching TRBD1. CDR1 is SGHTA and CDR2 is FQGNSA in the germline V gene. CDR3 length: 15 residues. Trimming took 3 bases from V and 1 from J; bases not matched to a gene: 3. The CDR3 sequence: CASSLDRGINYGYTF. The CDR3 nucleotides read TGTGCCAGCAGCTTGGACAGGGGCATTAACTATGGCTACACCTTC.

This clonotype was counted ten times or more. J is TRBJ2-7 and V is TRBV29-1, with a weak D call TRBD1 (5 bases). V was cut by 5 bases and J by 1 base, with 15 bases left in between. This CDR3 comprises 14 residues. Germline V CDR1 and CDR2: SQVTM, ANQGSEA. In nucleotides, the CDR3 is TGCAGCGTTTTATTGGCGGACACTTCCTACGAGCAGTACTTC. As protein: CSVLLADTSYEQYF.

This clonotype was counted many times. CDR3 protein: CASSLAVGGYNEQFF. In DNA form, the CDR3 reads TGTGCCAGCAGCTTAGCTGTGGGGGGTTACAATGAGCAGTTCTTC. V and J are TRBV7-2 and TRBJ2-1; TRBD2 is a possible D gene (6 bases). The V gene lost 0 bases and the J gene lost 4 bases, with 10 bases spanning the gap. CDR1 and CDR2 (germline): SGHTA, FQGNSA. The CDR3 consists of 15 residues. Full variable domain (missing parts from reference TRBV7-2 and TRBJ2-1): GAGVSQSPSNKVTEKGKDVELRCDPISGHTALYWYRQSLGQGLEFLIYFQGNSAPDKSGLPSDRFSAERTGGSVSTLTIQRTQQEDSAVYLCASSLAVGGYNEQFFGPGTRLTVL.

The sample holds many counts of this clonotype. The chain links TRBV6-5 to TRBJ2-1, with 7 bases lining up with TRBD1. Germline V CDR1 and CDR2: MNHEY, SVGAGI. The V and J ends lost 5 bases and 4 bases, in that order; junction bases with no gene match: 8. The CDR3 covers 15 residues. The CDR3 is CASSAQGPIYNEQFF. The CDR3 DNA sequence: TGTGCCAGCAGTGCACAGGGGCCCATATACAATGAGCAGTTCTTC.

This chain links TRBV5-1 with TRBJ2-7; 10 bases are a match to TRBD1. V lost 9 bases, J lost 6 bases, and 6 bases stayed unmatched. The CDR3 extends over 12 amino acids. Germline lookup yields CDR1 SGHRS and CDR2 YFSETQ. The CDR3 DNA sequence: TGCGCCACCTCCGGGACAGGGGTCGAGCAGTACTTC. Its protein product is CATSGTGVEQYF.

In regard to this clonotype: It may be a read error: a sequence one base away is much more abundant. The J gene is TRBJ2-7, the V gene TRBV29-1, with D possibly being TRBD1 or TRBD2 (5 bases each). Germline V gene data show CDR1 as SQVTM and CDR2 as ANQGSEA. The germline V and J ends were trimmed by 5 bases and 6 bases, with 17 bases remaining between them. This CDR3 is built from 13 residues. Here the CDR3 reads CSVKYPGHIEQYF. The CDR3 DNA reads TGCAGCGTTAAGTATCCGGGGCATATCGAGCAGTACTTC.

The chain has TRBV12-3 or TRBV12-4 and TRBJ1-4; D perhaps matches TRBD1 (5 bases). V dropped 2 bases and J dropped 7 bases, with 11 bases sitting between them. The CDR3 runs 14 residues. The CDR3, as DNA: TGTGCCAGCAGTTTACCGGGGGGAAGTGAAAAACTGTTTTTT. Its protein product is CASSLPGGSEKLFF.

This clonotype appeared many times. The rearrangement joins TRBV20-1 to TRBJ2-3; D is perhaps TRBD2 (7 bases). Germline V gives CDR1 DFQATT, CDR2 SNEGSKA (reference sequence). CDR3 length equals 16 residues. V dropped 4 bases and J dropped 5 bases, with 22 bases sitting between them. Here the CDR3 DNA reads TGCAGTGCTACAGAGAGGGGGGGAGGGCCGGGAGATACGCAGTATTTT. Its protein product is CSATERGGGPGDTQYF.